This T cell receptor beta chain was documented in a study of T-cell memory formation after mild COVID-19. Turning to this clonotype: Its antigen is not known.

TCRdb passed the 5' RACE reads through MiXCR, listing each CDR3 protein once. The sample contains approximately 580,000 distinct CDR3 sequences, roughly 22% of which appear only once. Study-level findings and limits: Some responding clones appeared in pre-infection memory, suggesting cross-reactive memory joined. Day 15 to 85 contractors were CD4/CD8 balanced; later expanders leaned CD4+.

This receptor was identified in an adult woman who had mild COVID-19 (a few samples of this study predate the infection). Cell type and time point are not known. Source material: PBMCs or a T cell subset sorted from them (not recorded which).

The CDR3 is CASSPLPDRTNEQFF. CDR3 bases: TGTGCCAGCAGCCCCCTGCCCGACAGGACCAATGAGCAGTTCTTC. V is TRBV7-9 and J is TRBJ2-1, with a possible D match to TRBD1 (6 bases). V gave up 5 bases and J gave up 6 bases, with 17 bases separating them. Germline CDR1 SEHNR, CDR2 FQNEAQ (reference sequence). CDR3 length equals 15 residues.